These 20 T cell receptor beta chains were sequenced from one sample in a study of blood T cells in healthy people across ages. The authors ran a second PCR of about 6 to 12 cycles using a sample-barcoded 5' primer and a J-beta primer mix. MiXCR, run by TCRdb on the 5' RACE reads, gives a single entry per CDR3 protein. This sample has some 860,000 distinct CDR3 sequences; approximately 60% occur once, and the top ten carry 20% to 30%. Sequencing was done on a sample of blood. These receptors were taken from a man between 40 and 49 years old in good health.

The gene calls are TRBV7-3 and TRBJ2-1; a weak D match, TRBD1 (6 bases). The germline V and J ends were trimmed by 5 bases and 4 bases, with 12 bases remaining between them. The germline CDR1 and CDR2 sequences are SGHTA and FQGTGA. The CDR3 sequence is 14 residues long. The chain's CDR3 is CASSPDSGYNEQFF. The CDR3 DNA sequence: TGTGCCAGCAGCCCGGACAGCGGATACAATGAGCAGTTCTTC.

The chain combines TRBV9 with TRBJ1-4; D not certain. Deletions cut 4 bases from V and 0 bases from J, with 13 bases between. The germline gives CDR1 SGDLS, CDR2 YYNGEE. The CDR3 has 16 residues. The CDR3, as DNA: TGTGCCAGCAGCCCAGACGCGGTGGCAACTAATGAAAAACTGTTTTTT. The encoded protein is CASSPDAVATNEKLFF.

V and J are TRBV5-5 and TRBJ2-1; 9 nucleotides agree with TRBD1. V lost 5 bases and J lost 8; bases outside the gene matches: 14. Germline-derived CDR1 and CDR2 are SGHKS and YYEKEE (reference sequence). This CDR3 is built from 16 residues. Written as DNA, the CDR3 is TGTGCCAGCAGATATCCGGGACAGGGCATTTCGGATGAGCAGTTCTTC. It encodes CASRYPGQGISDEQFF. The whole variable domain, remainder taken from reference TRBV5-5 and TRBJ2-1, is DAGVTQSPTHLIKTRGQQVTLRCSPISGHKSVSWYQQVLGQGPQFIFQYYEKEERGRGNFPDRFSARQFPNYSSELNVNALLLGDSALYLCASRYPGQGISDEQFFGPGTRLTVL.

This clonotype was seen a few times. The chain is built from TRBV11-1 and TRBJ2-1; TRBD2 matches at 11 bases. The CDR3 has 15 amino acids. The germline CDR1 and CDR2 sequences are SGHAT and FQDESV (reference sequence). Trimming removed 4 bases from V and 6 bases from J; junction bases left unmatched: 5. CDR3 region: CASSSLAGVSNEQFF. Written as DNA, the CDR3 is TGTGCCAGCAGCTCACTAGCGGGAGTATCCAATGAGCAGTTCTTC.

The chain links TRBV6-2 or TRBV6-3 to TRBJ2-4; 8 bases fit TRBD2. The J call may be wrong; the DNA end is better matched by TRBJ2-7. Germline V gene data show CDR1 as MNHEY and CDR2 as SVGEGT. The CDR3 totals 17 residues. The CDR3 DNA sequence: TGTGCCAGCAGTTACAGCCAATCGGCGGGAGGAGGGTACGAGCAGTACTTC. It encodes CASSYSQSAGGGYEQYF.

The chain recombines TRBV3-1 with TRBJ1-1; TRBD1 is a possible D gene (5 bases). Germline assignment: CDR1 LGHDT and CDR2 YNNKEL (reference sequence). This CDR3 is built from 13 residues. Trimming took 4 bases from V and 0 from J, leaving 6 bases between them. The CDR3 region has the DNA TGTGCCAGCAGCCGGGGGATGAACACTGAAGCTTTCTTT. Its translation is CASSRGMNTEAFF.

This chain links TRBV20-1 with TRBJ2-1, with 7 bases lining up with TRBD2. The DNA end favors TRBJ2-7, so the J call may be wrong. Germline-derived CDR1 and CDR2 are DFQATT and SNEGSKA (reference sequence). This CDR3 is 14 amino acids long. The chain's CDR3 is CSAMRDYSYNEQYF. CDR3 coding DNA: TGCAGTGCTATGAGGGACTACTCCTACAATGAGCAGTACTTC.

The chain joins TRBV10-3 to TRBJ1-2, with a tentative D call TRBD1 (5 bases). Trimming pared 2 bases from V and 7 bases from J, leaving 8 bases between. There are 12 residues in the CDR3. The germline CDR1 and CDR2 sequences are ENHRY and SYGVKD. The CDR3 DNA reads as TGTGCCATCAGTGAGCGTCAGGGTGGCTACACCTTC. Protein product: CAISERQGGYTF.

This clonotype has a handful of counts. The rearrangement uses TRBV7-9 and TRBJ2-1, with 7 bases matching TRBD2. Germline CDR1 reads SEHNR; CDR2 reads FQNEAQ (reference sequence). Trimming at V came to 2 bases and at J to 10 bases, leaving 11 bases not matched to a gene. CDR3 length: 15 residues. The DNA of the CDR3 is TGTGCCAGCAGCTTAAGAAGCGGGATCGGCCAAGAGCAGTTCTTC. Translating gives CASSLRSGIGQEQFF.

The chain carries TRBV7-9 and TRBJ2-1; TRBD2 matches 10 bases. Trimming took 5 bases from V and 6 from J; bases not matched to a gene: 13. Germline lookup yields CDR1 SEHNR and CDR2 FQNEAQ (reference sequence). This CDR3 contains 17 residues. DNA for the CDR3: TGTGCCAGCAGCGGAACCGGGACTAGCGAGTACGCCAATGAGCAGTTCTTC. Translation: CASSGTGTSEYANEQFF.

This rearrangement joins TRBV5-1 to TRBJ2-7; D remains unclear. V lost 2 bases to trimming and J lost 2 bases, with 14 bases between them. The germline CDR1 and CDR2 sequences are SGHRS and YFSETQ. The CDR3 is made up of 15 amino acids. The CDR3 loop reads CASSFRATTAYEQYF. The CDR3 nucleotides read TGCGCCAGCAGCTTTAGGGCAACTACAGCCTACGAGCAGTACTTC.

The rearrangement uses TRBV10-3 and TRBJ1-1, with D possibly being TRBD1 (5 bases). CDR1 is ENHRY, CDR2 SYGVKD, per germline. V lost 6 bases and J lost 2, with 13 bases in between. The CDR3 loop spans 14 amino acids. CDR3 DNA sequence: TGTGCCATCAGGGGGGGGTATACAAACACTGAAGCTTTCTTT. Translation: CAIRGGYTNTEAFF.

V gene TRBV27 combines with J gene TRBJ2-1; D is undetermined. The V end lost 1 base, the J end lost 8 bases, and 0 bases lay between the germline ends. This CDR3 comprises 10 residues. Germline CDR1 is MNHEY and CDR2 is SMNVEV (reference sequence). The CDR3, as DNA: TGTGCCAGCAGTTTATATGAGCAGTTCTTC. Protein sequence: CASSLYEQFF.

About this clonotype itself: The junction does not match germline at one end; this may be a read error. V usage is TRBV20-1 and J usage is TRBJ2-5; the D gene is possibly TRBD2 (6 bases). With the DNA end fitting TRBJ2-7 better, the J assignment may be wrong. Germline V gives CDR1 DFQATT, CDR2 SNEGSKA (reference sequence). The CDR3 is 16 residues long. The CDR3 DNA follows: TGCAGTGCTAGAGAAGTCCGGAGGGTCGATTCCTCCGAGCAGTACTTC. Residues: CSAREVRRVDSSEQYF.

CDR3 residues: CASSQAGRLPYGYTF. Here the CDR3 DNA reads TGTGCCAGCAGCCAAGCTGGGAGGTTACCCTATGGCTACACCTTC. This chain joins TRBV3-1 and TRBJ1-2; D gene unclear. Looked up from germline, CDR1 is LGHDT and CDR2 is YNNKEL (reference sequence). The length of the CDR3 is 15 residues. V lost 1 base and J lost 4, with 13 bases in between.

There are a few counts of this clonotype. The chain has TRBV29-1 and TRBJ2-1; possible D gene TRBD1, 5 bases. V gave up 6 bases and J gave up 1 base, with 13 bases separating them. Germline V gene lookup returns CDR1 SQVTM and CDR2 ANQGSEA. The CDR3 spans 14 residues. The CDR3 nucleotides are TGCAGCGTGGGGCGAGCTAGTTCCTACAATGAGCAGTTCTTC. The encoded protein is CSVGRASSYNEQFF.

Comment on this clonotype: One end of the junction varies from germline; a read error may be responsible. This sequence joins TRBV29-1 and TRBJ2-3, with TRBD2 as a possible D gene (7 bases). This CDR3 is 14 amino acids long. From germline, CDR1 is SQVTM and CDR2 ANQGSEA. The CDR3 DNA is TGCAGCGTTGGGGATTCCGGGAGGACAGATGCGCAGTATTTT. Translated: CSVGDSGRTDAQYF.

The chain carries TRBV15 and TRBJ2-1; 13 nucleotides agree with TRBD2. The CDR3 spans 16 residues. Germline lookup yields CDR1 LNHNV and CDR2 YYDKDF (reference sequence). Losses at the gene ends were 3 bases for V and 6 bases for J; bases not matched to a gene: 5. Here the CDR3 DNA reads TGTGCCACCAGCAGGCGACTAGCGGGGGGAGTCAATGAGCAGTTCTTC. The encoded protein is CATSRRLAGGVNEQFF.

V and J are TRBV3-1 and TRBJ2-5; 9 bases fit TRBD2. This CDR3 region has 13 residues. The germline V gene encodes CDR1 LGHDT and CDR2 YNNKEL (reference sequence). With V trimmed by 5 bases and J by 11 bases, 9 bases remained unmatched. The CDR3 nucleotides read TGTGCCAGCAGCGGGCTAGCGGGACGTGAGCAGTACTTC. It translates to CASSGLAGREQYF.

This clonotype was detected a few times. V usage is TRBV25-1 and J usage is TRBJ2-1; 8 nucleotides agree with TRBD1. The germline V gene has CDR1 MGHDK and CDR2 SYGVNS. The CDR3 length is 14 residues. J gave up 7 bases and V 2 bases, and 4 bases lay outside the gene matches. The CDR3 region has the DNA TGTGCCAGCAGTGAAATGTGGACAGGGAATGAGCAGTTCTTC. Amino acid sequence: CASSEMWTGNEQFF. The full variable domain, completed using reference TRBV25-1 and TRBJ2-1, is EADIYQTPRYLVIGTGKKITLECSQTMGHDKMYWYQQDPGMELHLIHYSYGVNSTEKGDLSSESTVSRIRTEHFPLTLESARPSHTSQYLCASSEMWTGNEQFFGPGTRLTVL.